The TCR beta chain described here comes from a study of CD8+ T cells in alopecia areata (dated by TCRdb to the late 2010s). Background on the whole study: The treated patients took part in an open-label pilot trial in which moderate-to-severe alopecia areata was treated with oral tofacitinib at 5 to 10 mg twice daily. Patients received tofacitinib for 6 to 18 months and were then followed off drug for 6 months to check for delayed response and recurrence. The SALT score, which quantifies the percentage of affected scalp surface area, was used to measure disease severity in treated patients. To study T cell clonal expansion in alopecia areata, the researchers applied high-throughput TCRbeta sequencing to both the C3H/HeJ mouse model and human patients. Human TCRbeta sequencing covered scalp tissue and sorted CD4+ and CD8+ peripheral blood T cells from patchy and totalis/universalis alopecia areata patients and healthy controls. Biopsies were taken from tofacitinib-treated patients at baseline and at 4 and 24 weeks of treatment, and a later scalp biopsy was taken in several of the tofacitinib-treated patients. Clonality in the scalp was compared among normal scalp (n=4), patchy alopecia areata scalp (n=8), and alopecia totalis/universalis scalp (n=8). RNA was extracted with the PAXgene miRNA kit for fixed scalp, the miRNeasy kit for PBMCs, and the RNeasy kit for mouse skin. TCRbeta CDR3 regions were amplified by immunoSEQ multiplex PCR using 35 Vbeta forward and 13 Jbeta reverse primers.

This clone appeared a few times. No antigen is known for it. No base quality values were provided; no much bigger clone lies one nucleotide off. This specimen's time point label, per the study, means: about 25 weeks on oral tofacitinib. The treatment or condition label on this specimen signifies: oral pan-JAK inhibitor, 5-10 mg twice daily. Peripheral blood and lesional scalp punch biopsies were obtained from patients with alopecia areata. PBMCs were separated by density centrifugation and stained for CD3, CD4 and CD8, after which CD4+ and CD8+ T cells were sorted on a FACSAria. Study-level results and caveats: Higher clonality and more expanded CD8+ clones were observed in lesional scalp than in normal scalp, particularly in alopecia totalis/universalis, a finding suggestive of antigenic drive. The treated cohort was small, with a single nonresponder, so links between baseline CD8+ expansion and response need larger studies. Unlike mouse skin, which is dominated by gammadelta T cells, normal human skin has resident alphabeta T cells that are also sequenced, and this complicates analysis of the scalp TCR repertoire. During tofacitinib treatment, many expanded lesional clones remained in scalp and blood, and this persistence may partly explain relapse after treatment is stopped. Tofacitinib significantly decreased scalp clonality and the number of expanded CD8+ clones among the top 100 scalp clones. Shared TCR sequences between patients were less evident than in mice, which may be partly attributable to HLA diversity in the patient population.

Trimming takes 0 bases from V and 7 bases from J, and the germline ends sit 8 bases apart. From the cysteine up to the phenylalanine, the CDR3 has a length of 13 residues. Just CDR3 DNA is preserved here, 39 bases in frame from base 1. CDR1 and CDR2 are drawn from the germline V gene (reference sequence): SGHNT, YYREEE. The library was generated by the immunoSEQ multiplex PCR assay. RNA was extracted from all samples and reverse transcribed into cDNA as template for TCR sequencing. SuperScript III was used for first-strand cDNA synthesis, primed with a 2:1 mix of oligo-dT and random hexamers. A synthetic immune receptor repertoire was used to gauge amplification bias, and whatever bias remained was removed computationally. In the original analysis: Raw reads were preprocessed for error removal, and CDR3 was defined according to IMGT conventions as running from the conserved cysteine to phenylalanine. To get clonality, Shannon entropy was normalized by log2 of the number of productive unique TCRs and the result was subtracted from 1. Whether each scalp clone was CD4 or CD8 was inferred by checking scalp TCRbeta sequences against the CD4 and CD8 repertoires from sorted blood. TCRdb took over this immuneACCESS table, retaining in-frame rearrangements with V and J assigned. Such tables are incomplete; in checked studies, under half of the missing clones stem from an unresolved V gene, and the remainder is unexplained. V, J and clone size were drawn from that table, and D and trimming were deduced from the DNA. Counted in this sample were fewer than 350,000 clones; more than 45% of them appeared once. The ten largest clones take up around 1.7% of the sample.

The chain employs TRBV5-4 and TRBJ1-5, with TRBD1 tentatively as D gene (5 bases match). Sequenced here: CD4+ T cells sorted from blood, sampled at week 24, from a patient treated with tofacitinib. This receptor was taken from a human donor with alopecia areata. The nucleotides are TGTGCCAGCAGCTTGGACCCAGGGCAGCCCCAGCATTTT. Translated, this gives CASSLDPGQPQHF.